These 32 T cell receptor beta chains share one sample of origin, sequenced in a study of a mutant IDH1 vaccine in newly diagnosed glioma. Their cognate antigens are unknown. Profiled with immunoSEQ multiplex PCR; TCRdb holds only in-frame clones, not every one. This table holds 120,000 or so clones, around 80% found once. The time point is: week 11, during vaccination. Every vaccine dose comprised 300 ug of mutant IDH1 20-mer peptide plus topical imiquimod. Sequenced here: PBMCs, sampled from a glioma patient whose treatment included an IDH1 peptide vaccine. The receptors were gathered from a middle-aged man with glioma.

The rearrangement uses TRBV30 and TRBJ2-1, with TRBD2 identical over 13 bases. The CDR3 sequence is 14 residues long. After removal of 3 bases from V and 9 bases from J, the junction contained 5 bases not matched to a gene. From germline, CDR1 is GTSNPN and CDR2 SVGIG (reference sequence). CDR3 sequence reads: CAWRRTSGSSEQFF. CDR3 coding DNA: TGTGCCTGGAGGAGGACTAGCGGGAGTAGTGAGCAGTTCTTC.

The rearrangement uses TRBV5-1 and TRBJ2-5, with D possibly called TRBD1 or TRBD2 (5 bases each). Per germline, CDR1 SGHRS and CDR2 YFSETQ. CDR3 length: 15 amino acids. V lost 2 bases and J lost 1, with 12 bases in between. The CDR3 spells CASSFPGRPQETQYF. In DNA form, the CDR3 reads TGCGCCAGCAGCTTTCCGGGACGACCCCAAGAGACCCAGTACTTC. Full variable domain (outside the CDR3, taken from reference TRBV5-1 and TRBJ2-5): KAGVTQTPRYLIKTRGQQVTLSCSPISGHRSVSWYQQTPGQGLQFLFEYFSETQRNKGNFPGRFSGRQFSNSRSEMNVSTLELGDSALYLCASSFPGRPQETQYFGPGTRLLVL.

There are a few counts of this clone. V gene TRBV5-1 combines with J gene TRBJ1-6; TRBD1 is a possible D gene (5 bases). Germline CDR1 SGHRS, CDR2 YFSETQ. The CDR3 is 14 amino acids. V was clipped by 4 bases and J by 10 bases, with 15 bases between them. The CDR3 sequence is CASSQGVGTSPLHF. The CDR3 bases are TGCGCCAGCAGCCAGGGTGTCGGGACCTCACCCCTCCACTTT.

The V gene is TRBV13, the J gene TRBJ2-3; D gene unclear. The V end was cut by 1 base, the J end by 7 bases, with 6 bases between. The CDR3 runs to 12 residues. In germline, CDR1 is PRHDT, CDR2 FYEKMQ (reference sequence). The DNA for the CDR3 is TGTGCCAGCAGCTTAGTTGGCAATACGCAGTATTTT. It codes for CASSLVGNTQYF.

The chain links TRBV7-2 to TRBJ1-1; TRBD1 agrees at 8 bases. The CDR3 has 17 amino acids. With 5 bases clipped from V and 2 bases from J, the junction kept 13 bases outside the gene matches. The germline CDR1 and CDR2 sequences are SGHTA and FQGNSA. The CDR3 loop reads CASSAMTGAGDNTEAFF. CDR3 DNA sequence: TGTGCCAGCAGCGCGATGACAGGGGCGGGGGATAACACTGAAGCTTTCTTT.

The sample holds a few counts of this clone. The CDR3 reads CASSLTQRTEAFF. The CDR3 bases are TGTGCCAGCAGCTTAACTCAGCGAACTGAAGCTTTCTTT. The V call is TRBV7-3, the J call TRBJ1-1; D is unresolved. Germline lookup yields CDR1 SGHTA and CDR2 FQGTGA. The CDR3 extends over 13 amino acids. The V end was cut by 0 bases, the J end by 5 bases, with 7 bases between.

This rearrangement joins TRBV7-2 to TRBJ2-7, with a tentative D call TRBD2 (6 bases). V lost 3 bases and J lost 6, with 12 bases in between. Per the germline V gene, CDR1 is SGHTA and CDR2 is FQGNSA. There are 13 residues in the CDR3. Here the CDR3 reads CASSFRDSSEQYF. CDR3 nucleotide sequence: TGTGCCAGCAGCTTCCGGGACTCGTCCGAGCAGTACTTC.

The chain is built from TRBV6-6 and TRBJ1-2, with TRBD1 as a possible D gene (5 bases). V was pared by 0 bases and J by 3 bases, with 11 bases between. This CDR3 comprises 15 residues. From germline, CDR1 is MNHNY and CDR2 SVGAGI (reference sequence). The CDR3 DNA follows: TGTGCCAGCAGTTACTCGTGGGGGGTCGACTATGGCTACACCTTC. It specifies CASSYSWGVDYGYTF.

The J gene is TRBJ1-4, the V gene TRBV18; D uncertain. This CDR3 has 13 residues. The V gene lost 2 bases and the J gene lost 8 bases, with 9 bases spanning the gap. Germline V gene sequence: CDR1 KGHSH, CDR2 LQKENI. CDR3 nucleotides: TGTGCCAGCTCACCAGGAGGGAAAGAAAAACTGTTTTTT. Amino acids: CASSPGGKEKLFF.

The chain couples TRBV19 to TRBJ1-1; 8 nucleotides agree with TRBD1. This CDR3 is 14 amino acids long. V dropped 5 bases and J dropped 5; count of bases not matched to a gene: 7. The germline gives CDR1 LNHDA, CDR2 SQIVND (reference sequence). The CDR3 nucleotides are TGTGCCAGTAGTTCTCAGGGGGCTCGGACTGAAGCTTTCTTT. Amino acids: CASSSQGARTEAFF.

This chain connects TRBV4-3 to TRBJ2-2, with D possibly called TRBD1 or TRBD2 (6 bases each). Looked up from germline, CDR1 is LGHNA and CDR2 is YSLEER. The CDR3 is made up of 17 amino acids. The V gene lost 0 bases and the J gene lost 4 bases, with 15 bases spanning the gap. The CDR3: CASSQDPPGAGTGELFF. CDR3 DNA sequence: TGCGCCAGCAGCCAAGACCCCCCGGGGGCCGGCACCGGGGAGCTGTTTTTT.

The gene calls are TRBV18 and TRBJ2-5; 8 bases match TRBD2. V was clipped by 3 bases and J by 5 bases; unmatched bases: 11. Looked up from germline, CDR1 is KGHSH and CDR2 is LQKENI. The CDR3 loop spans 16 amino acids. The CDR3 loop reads CASSPIPGGGTETQYF. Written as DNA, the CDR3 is TGTGCCAGCTCACCCATCCCGGGCGGGGGGACGGAGACCCAGTACTTC. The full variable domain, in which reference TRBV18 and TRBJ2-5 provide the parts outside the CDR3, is NAGVMQNPRHLVRRRGQEARLRCSPMKGHSHVYWYRQLPEEGLKFMVYLQKENIIDESGMPKERFSAEFPKEGPSILRIQQVVRGDSAAYFCASSPIPGGGTETQYFGPGTRLLVL.

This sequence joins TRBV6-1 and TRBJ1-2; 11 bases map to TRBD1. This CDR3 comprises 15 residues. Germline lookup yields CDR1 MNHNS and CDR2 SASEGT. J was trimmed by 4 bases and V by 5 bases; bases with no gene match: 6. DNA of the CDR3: TGTGCCAGCAGTAGCCGGGACAGGGGGGCCTATGGCTACACCTTC. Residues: CASSSRDRGAYGYTF.

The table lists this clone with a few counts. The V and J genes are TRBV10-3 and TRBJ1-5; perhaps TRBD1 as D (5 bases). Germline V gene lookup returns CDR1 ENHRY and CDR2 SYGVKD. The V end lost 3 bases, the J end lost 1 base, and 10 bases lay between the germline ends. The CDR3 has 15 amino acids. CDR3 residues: CAISDAGMSNQPQHF. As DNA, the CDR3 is TGTGCCATCAGTGATGCAGGGATGAGCAATCAGCCCCAGCATTTT.

CDR3 DNA: TGTGCCAGCAGTGACTCTGGCGGGGGAAGCACAGATACGCAGTATTTT. Translation gives CASSDSGGGSTDTQYF. The chain uses TRBV6-4 and TRBJ2-3; TRBD2 agrees at 7 bases. Germline V gives CDR1 MRHNA, CDR2 SNTAGT. The junction had 3 bases not matched to a gene; V was cut back by 0 bases and J by 0 bases. This CDR3 is 16 amino acids long.

This chain's CDR3 is CASSFGRDYNEQFF. The CDR3 DNA sequence: TGTGCCAGCAGCTTCGGGCGGGATTACAATGAGCAGTTCTTC. The chain joins TRBV7-9 to TRBJ2-1; D perhaps matches TRBD2 (6 bases). The CDR3 extends over 14 amino acids. CDR1 and CDR2 (germline): SEHNR, FQNEAQ (reference sequence). The V end lost 3 bases, the J end lost 4 bases, and 10 bases lay between the germline ends.

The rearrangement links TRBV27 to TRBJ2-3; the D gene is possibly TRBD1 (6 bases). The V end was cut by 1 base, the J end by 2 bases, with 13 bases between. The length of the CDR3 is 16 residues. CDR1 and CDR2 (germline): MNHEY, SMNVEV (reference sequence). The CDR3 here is CASSLLGALDTDTQYF. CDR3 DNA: TGTGCCAGCAGTTTATTGGGGGCCCTAGACACAGATACGCAGTATTTT.

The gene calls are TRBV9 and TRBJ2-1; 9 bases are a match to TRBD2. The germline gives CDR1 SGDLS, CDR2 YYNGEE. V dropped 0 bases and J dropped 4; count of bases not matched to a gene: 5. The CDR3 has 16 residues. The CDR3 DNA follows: TGTGCCAGCAGCGTAGGTAATAGCGGGGGTTACAATGAGCAGTTCTTC. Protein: CASSVGNSGGYNEQFF.

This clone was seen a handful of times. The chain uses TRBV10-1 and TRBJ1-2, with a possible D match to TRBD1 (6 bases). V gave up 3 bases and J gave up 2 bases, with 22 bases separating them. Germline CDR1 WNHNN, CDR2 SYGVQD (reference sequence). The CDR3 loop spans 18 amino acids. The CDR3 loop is CASSDRKRTVYRNYGYTF. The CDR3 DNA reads TGCGCCAGCAGTGACCGGAAGCGGACAGTCTATAGAAACTATGGCTACACCTTC.

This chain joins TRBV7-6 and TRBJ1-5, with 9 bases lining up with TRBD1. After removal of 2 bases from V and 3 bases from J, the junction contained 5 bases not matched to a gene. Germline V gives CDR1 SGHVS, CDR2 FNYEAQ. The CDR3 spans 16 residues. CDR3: CASSLSGQGVNQPQHF. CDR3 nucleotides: TGTGCCAGCAGCTTATCGGGACAGGGAGTCAATCAGCCCCAGCATTTT.

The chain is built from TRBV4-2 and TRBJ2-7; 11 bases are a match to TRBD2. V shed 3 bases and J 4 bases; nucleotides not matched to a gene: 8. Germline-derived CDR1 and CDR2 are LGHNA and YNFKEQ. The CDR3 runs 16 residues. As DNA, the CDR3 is TGTGCCAGCAGCCATGAACTAGCGGGGGCCCGGTACGAGCAGTACTTC. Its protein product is CASSHELAGARYEQYF.

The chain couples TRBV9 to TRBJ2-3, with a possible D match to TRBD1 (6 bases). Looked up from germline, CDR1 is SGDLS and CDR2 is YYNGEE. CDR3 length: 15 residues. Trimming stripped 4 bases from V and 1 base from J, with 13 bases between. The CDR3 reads CASSPRDIGTDTQYF. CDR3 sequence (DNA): TGTGCCAGCAGCCCCCGGGACATTGGCACAGATACGCAGTATTTT.

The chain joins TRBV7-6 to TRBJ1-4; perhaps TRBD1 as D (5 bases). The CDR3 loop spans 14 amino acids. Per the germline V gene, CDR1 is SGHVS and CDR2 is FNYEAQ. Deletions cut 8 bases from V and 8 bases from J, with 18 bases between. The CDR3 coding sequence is TGTGCCAGCGGCGCTTCAGGGCCGTACGAAAAACTGTTTTTT. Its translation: CASGASGPYEKLFF. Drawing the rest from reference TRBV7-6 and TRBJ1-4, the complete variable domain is GAGVSQSPRYKVTKRGQDVALRCDPISGHVSLYWYRQALGQGPEFLTYFNYEAQQDKSGLPNDRFSAERPEGSISTLTIQRTEQRDSAMYRCASGASGPYEKLFFGSGTQLSVL.

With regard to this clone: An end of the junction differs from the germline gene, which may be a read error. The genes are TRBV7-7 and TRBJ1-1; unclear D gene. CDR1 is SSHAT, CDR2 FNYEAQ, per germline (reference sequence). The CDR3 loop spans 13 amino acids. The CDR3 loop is CASSTGLNTEAFF. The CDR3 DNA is TGTGCTAGCAGCACGGGTCTTAACACTGAAGCTTTCTTT.

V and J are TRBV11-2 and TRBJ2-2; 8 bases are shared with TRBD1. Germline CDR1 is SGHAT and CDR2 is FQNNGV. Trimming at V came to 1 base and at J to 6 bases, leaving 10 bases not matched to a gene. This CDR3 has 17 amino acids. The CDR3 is CASSLGGQGASAGELFF. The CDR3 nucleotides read TGTGCCAGCAGCTTAGGTGGCCAGGGGGCGTCTGCCGGGGAGCTGTTTTTT.

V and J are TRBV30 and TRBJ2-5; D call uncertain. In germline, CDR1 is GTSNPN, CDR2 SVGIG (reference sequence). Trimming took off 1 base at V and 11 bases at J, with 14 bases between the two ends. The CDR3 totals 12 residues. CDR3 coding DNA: TGTGCCTGGAGTGACAGAGACACCCCACAGTACTTC. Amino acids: CAWSDRDTPQYF.

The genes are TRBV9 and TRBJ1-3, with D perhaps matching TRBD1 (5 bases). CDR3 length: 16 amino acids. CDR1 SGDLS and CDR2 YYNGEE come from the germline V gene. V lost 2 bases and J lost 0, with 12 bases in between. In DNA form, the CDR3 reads TGTGCCAGCAGCGTCTCGGGACTGAGCTCTGGAAACACCATATATTTT. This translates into CASSVSGLSSGNTIYF.

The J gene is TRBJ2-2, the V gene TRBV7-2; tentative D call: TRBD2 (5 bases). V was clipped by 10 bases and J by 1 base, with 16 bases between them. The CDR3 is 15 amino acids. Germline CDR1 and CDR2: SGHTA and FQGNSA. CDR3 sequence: CAIGRLGRNTGELFF. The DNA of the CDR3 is TGTGCCATCGGCCGGCTGGGGAGGAACACCGGGGAGCTGTTTTTT.

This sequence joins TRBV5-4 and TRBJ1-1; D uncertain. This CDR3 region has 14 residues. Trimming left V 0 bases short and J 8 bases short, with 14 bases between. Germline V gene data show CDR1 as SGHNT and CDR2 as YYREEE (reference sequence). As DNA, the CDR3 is TGTGCCAGCAGCTTGGACCGCGCACTTAAAGAAGCTTTCTTT. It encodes CASSLDRALKEAFF.

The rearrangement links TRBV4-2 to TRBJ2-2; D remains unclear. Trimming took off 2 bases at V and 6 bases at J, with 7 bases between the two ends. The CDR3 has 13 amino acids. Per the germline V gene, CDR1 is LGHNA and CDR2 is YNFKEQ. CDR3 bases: TGTGCCAGCAGCCAACTACGTTCCGGGGAGCTGTTTTTT. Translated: CASSQLRSGELFF.

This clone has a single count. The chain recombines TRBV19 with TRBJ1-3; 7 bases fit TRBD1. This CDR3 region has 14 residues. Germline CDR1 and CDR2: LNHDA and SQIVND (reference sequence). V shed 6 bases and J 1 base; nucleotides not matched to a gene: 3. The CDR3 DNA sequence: TGTGCCAGTAGCCCGACAGGGTCTGGAAACACCATATATTTT. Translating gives CASSPTGSGNTIYF.

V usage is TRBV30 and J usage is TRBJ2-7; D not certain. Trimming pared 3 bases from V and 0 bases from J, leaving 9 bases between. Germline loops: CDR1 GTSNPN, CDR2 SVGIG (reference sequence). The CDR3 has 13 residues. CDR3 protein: CAWSHRFSYEQYF. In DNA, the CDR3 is TGTGCCTGGAGCCACAGATTCTCCTACGAGCAGTACTTC.